This is a list of T cell receptor beta chains from one sample in a study of T cell changes during pregnancy in multiple sclerosis. Repertoires were generated with immunoSEQ multiplex PCR, while TCRdb's copy carries only in-frame clones and drops some. This sample yields about 50,000 clones, of which 85% to 95% are seen a single time; under 0.95% belongs to the top ten. Sequenced material: CD4+ T cells from peripheral blood mononuclear cells, taken in the third trimester of pregnancy. These receptors all come from a female donor with multiple sclerosis, enrolled in a pregnancy study. Each CDR3 is given with its conserved first and last residue. D genes are given only for firm matches. Size tells how often a clone was seen (once, few, many) or the class of an expanded clone, and some rows leave it out.

clone_size | j_call | d_call | v_call | cdr3_nt | cdr3_aa
. | TRBJ2-3 | TRBD2 | TRBV9 | TGTGCCAGCAGCCCCAGAATCGAGCGGGGAACCACAGATACGCAGTATTTT | CASSPRIERGTTDTQYF
. | TRBJ2-3 | . | TRBV7-3 | TGTGCCAGCAGCTTTAGCCCTGACCCAGATACGCAGTATTTT | CASSFSPDPDTQYF
. | TRBJ2-7 | TRBD2 | TRBV6-5 | TGTGCCAGCAAAGGACTAGCGGCTGGGTTATACGAGCAGTACTTC | CASKGLAAGLYEQYF
. | TRBJ1-4 | . | TRBV5-1 | TGCGCCAGCAGCTTGGAAGCGCGGCAGGGCGGTGAAAAACTGTTTTTT | CASSLEARQGGEKLFF
once | TRBJ1-4 | . | TRBV29-1 | TGCAGCGTTGCCCCCGCACAGGGTGATAGTGAAAAACTGTTTTTT | CSVAPAQGDSEKLFF
. | TRBJ2-3 | . | TRBV6-6 | TGTGCCAGCAGTTACTCGTGGGGGGGCACAGATACGCAGTATTTT | CASSYSWGGTDTQYF
. | TRBJ2-2 | . | TRBV7-2 | TGTGCCAGCAGCCCCCGTGGGAGGACCGGCCACGGGGAGCTGTTTTTT | CASSPRGRTGHGELFF
. | TRBJ2-3 | . | TRBV6-1 | TGTGCCAGCAGTGCTCGGGGGGCCGGGGGGGATACGCAGTATTTT | CASSARGAGGDTQYF
. | TRBJ1-3 | . | TRBV4-3 | TGCGCCAGCAGCCAAGTGGGTTTCGGGGGGGCTGGAAACACCATATATTTT | CASSQVGFGGAGNTIYF
. | TRBJ2-1 | . | TRBV5-1 | TGCGCCAGCAGCGAGTTGGATGAGCAGTTCTTC | CASSELDEQFF
. | TRBJ1-2 | . | TRBV7-2 | TGTGCCAGCAGCTCGTGGGCCTTTAGACACTATGGCTACACCTTC | CASSSWAFRHYGYTF
few | TRBJ2-7 | . | TRBV25-1 | TGTGCCAGCAGTGAATTTAGGCGGAACTCCTACGAGCAGTACTTC | CASSEFRRNSYEQYF
. | TRBJ2-2 | TRBD1 | TRBV25-1 | TGTGCCAGCAGTTTCAGGTTTACAGGGGCAAACACCGGGGAGCTGTTTTTT | CASSFRFTGANTGELFF
. | TRBJ2-7 | TRBD1 | TRBV5-1 | TGCGCCAGCAGCAGGGACAGTACCTACGAGCAGTACTTC | CASSRDSTYEQYF
. | TRBJ1-6 | . | TRBV4-2 | TGTGCCAGCAGCCAAGATCCCGGGGATAATTCACCCCTCCACTTT | CASSQDPGDNSPLHF
. | TRBJ1-4 | . | TRBV6-5 | TGTGCCAGCAGCCGAGATAGAGACAACGAGGAAAAACTGTTTTTT | CASSRDRDNEEKLFF
. | TRBJ1-2 | TRBD1 | TRBV7-3 | TGTGCCAGCAACACCGGGACAGGGGAAGTACGCTATGGCTACACCTTC | CASNTGTGEVRYGYTF
once | TRBJ2-7 | . | TRBV11-2 | TGTGCCAGCAGCTCGAGTTACGAGCAGTACTTC | CASSSSYEQYF
. | TRBJ1-2 | . | TRBV7-8 | TGTGCCAGCAGCTTAGAGACAGGTGCCAACTATGGCTACACCTTC | CASSLETGANYGYTF
. | TRBJ2-2 | . | TRBV7-2 | TGTGCCAGCAGCTTAGGGCAGGGGGGAACCGGGGAGCTGTTTTTT | CASSLGQGGTGELFF
. | TRBJ1-4 | TRBD1 | TRBV10-1 | TGCGCCAGCAGTGAGTCCGCGGGACAGACAGCAACTAATGAAAAACTGTTTTTT | CASSESAGQTATNEKLFF
once | TRBJ2-3 | . | TRBV7-3 | TGTGCCAGCAGCGAACTAGGGAGGGATACGCAGTATTTT | CASSELGRDTQYF
. | TRBJ1-2 | . | TRBV2 | TGTGCCAGCAGTGAACGAGCCTACTTCTTAGGCTACACCTTC | CASSERAYFLGYTF
. | TRBJ1-2 | TRBD1 | TRBV10-3 | TGTGCCATCAGGCCGACCGGGACAGCACCCCGGGATTATGGCTACACCTTC | CAIRPTGTAPRDYGYTF
few | TRBJ1-1 | TRBD1 | TRBV9 | TGTGCCAGCAGCGGGGCCGGGACAGTGAACACTGAAGCTTTCTTT | CASSGAGTVNTEAFF
. | TRBJ2-1 | . | TRBV5-5 | TGTGCCAGCAGCCGACGGGGGGAATGGGACATCCGAGGGGATGAGCAGTTCTTC | CASSRRGEWDIRGDEQFF
. | TRBJ1-5 | . | TRBV5-6 | TGTGCCAGCAGCTTGCAGGGTTCTAGCAATCAGCCCCAGCATTTT | CASSLQGSSNQPQHF
. | TRBJ1-4 | TRBD1 | TRBV4-3 | TGCGCCAGCAGCCCGGGACAGGGGGCTGAAAAACTGTTTTTT | CASSPGQGAEKLFF
. | TRBJ1-5 | . | TRBV9 | TGTGCCAGCAGCGTAGATGGTCGAGCCTCCAATCAGCCCCAGCATTTT | CASSVDGRASNQPQHF
once | TRBJ1-1 | . | TRBV4-1 | TGCGCCAGCAGCCAACCCGGGCGGGCTGAAGCTTTCTTT | CASSQPGRAEAFF
. | TRBJ2-2 | . | TRBV7-9 | TGTGCCAGCAGCTTAGAGGCGTCAGGGGCCACCGGGGAGCTGTTTTTT | CASSLEASGATGELFF
. | TRBJ2-1 | TRBD1 | TRBV7-9 | TGTGCCAGCAGAGTCGACAGGGTCGAATTCGATGCCTACAATGAGCAGTTCTTC | CASRVDRVEFDAYNEQFF
. | TRBJ2-5 | TRBD2 | TRBV4-2 | TGTGCCAGCAGCCTCGGACTAGCGGGCGTTCAAGAGACCCAGTACTTC | CASSLGLAGVQETQYF
few | TRBJ1-1 | . | TRBV16 | TGTGCCAGCAGCCAATCCACAGTGGGCTACAACGCTTTCTTT | CASSQSTVGYNAFF
. | TRBJ2-1 | TRBD2 | TRBV12-5 | TGTGCTAGTGGTTTAAGCGGGGGGATCTACAATGAGCAGTTCTTC | CASGLSGGIYNEQFF
. | TRBJ2-1 | . | TRBV6-4 | TGCGCCAGCGCAGCCCACCGAGGTGAGCAGTTCTTC | CASAAHRGEQFF
. | TRBJ2-1 | . | TRBV2 | TGTGCCAGCAGTGAACACTACAGGGTCACTGAGCAGTTCTTC | CASSEHYRVTEQFF
. | TRBJ1-1 | . | TRBV9 | TGTGCCAGCAGCGTAGATCACTGGGGGGGGGTGAACACTGAAGCTTTCTTT | CASSVDHWGGVNTEAFF
. | TRBJ2-5 | TRBD1 | TRBV5-1 | TGCGCCAGCATGCGCCGACAGGGGGCGGTGGGGGAGACCCAGTACTTC | CASMRRQGAVGETQYF
. | TRBJ1-2 | . | TRBV18 | TGTGCCAGCTCGGCCCAGGGTAGGGGCAGCTATGGCTACACCTTC | CASSAQGRGSYGYTF
. | TRBJ1-2 | TRBD1 | TRBV7-6 | TGTGCCAGCAGCCGGAGCGGACAGGGGGCGGTCTATGGCTACACCTTC | CASSRSGQGAVYGYTF
once | TRBJ1-3 | TRBD1 | TRBV30 | TGTGCCTGGAACCCGGGACAGTTGAGCTCTGGAAACACCATATATTTT | CAWNPGQLSSGNTIYF